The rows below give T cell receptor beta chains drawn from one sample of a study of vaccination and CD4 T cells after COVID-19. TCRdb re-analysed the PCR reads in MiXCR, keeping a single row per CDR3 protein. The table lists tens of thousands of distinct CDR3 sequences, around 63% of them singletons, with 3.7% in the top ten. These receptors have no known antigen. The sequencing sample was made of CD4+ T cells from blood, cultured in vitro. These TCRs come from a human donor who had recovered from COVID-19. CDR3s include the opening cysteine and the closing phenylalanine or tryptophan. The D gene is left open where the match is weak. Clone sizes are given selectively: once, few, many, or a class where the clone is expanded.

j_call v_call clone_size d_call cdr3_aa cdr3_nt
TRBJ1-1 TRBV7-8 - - CASSLRAGTEAFF TGTGCCAGCAGCTTACGGGCGGGGACTGAAGCTTTCTTT
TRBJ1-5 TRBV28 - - CASSFISSNQPQHF TGTGCCAGCAGTTTCATTTCAAGCAATCAGCCCCAGCATTTT
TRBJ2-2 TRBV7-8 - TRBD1 CASSLGHRGQTGELFF TGTGCCAGCAGCTTAGGTCACAGGGGGCAAACCGGGGAGCTGTTTTTT
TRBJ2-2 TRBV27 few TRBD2 CASSKTGTSGRASNTGELFF TGTGCCAGCAGTAAAACCGGGACTAGCGGGAGGGCCTCTAACACCGGGGAGCTGTTTTTT
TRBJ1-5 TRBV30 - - CAWSLQGRQPQHF TGTGCCTGGAGTCTACAGGGAAGGCAGCCCCAGCATTTT
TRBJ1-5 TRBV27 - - CASRRLDYSNQPQHF TGTGCCAGCAGACGATTAGACTATAGCAATCAGCCCCAGCATTTT
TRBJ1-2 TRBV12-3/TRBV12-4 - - CASRKGPRGGYTF TGTGCCAGCAGGAAGGGACCTCGGGGTGGCTACACCTTC
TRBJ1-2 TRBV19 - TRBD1 CASSLSNRGRGYGYTF TGTGCCAGTAGTCTCTCAAACAGGGGGCGCGGCTATGGCTACACCTTC
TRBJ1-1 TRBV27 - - CASSSRRGAEAFF TGTGCCAGCAGTTCTCGTCGGGGGGCTGAAGCTTTCTTT
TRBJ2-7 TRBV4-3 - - CASSQGAGSSYEQYF TGCGCCAGCAGCCAAGGTGCAGGGTCCTCCTACGAGCAGTACTTC
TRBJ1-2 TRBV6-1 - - CASSLGKSGYGYTF TGTGCCAGCAGTCTGGGGAAATCGGGCTATGGCTACACCTTC
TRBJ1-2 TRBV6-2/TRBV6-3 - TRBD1 CASSYQDRGYYGYTF TGTGCCAGCAGTTACCAGGACAGGGGGTACTATGGCTACACCTTC
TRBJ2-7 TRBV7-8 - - CASSFGGESIEQYF TGTGCCAGCAGCTTTGGAGGGGAAAGTATCGAGCAGTACTTC
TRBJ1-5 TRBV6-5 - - CASSSGGRSAPQHF TGTGCCAGCAGTTCTGGAGGGAGGTCGGCGCCCCAGCATTTT
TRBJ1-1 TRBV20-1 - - CSAALGAEAFF TGCAGTGCCGCATTAGGCGCTGAAGCTTTCTTT
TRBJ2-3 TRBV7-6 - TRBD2 CASTMTTSGTDTQYF TGTGCCAGCACCATGACTACTAGCGGCACAGATACGCAGTATTTT
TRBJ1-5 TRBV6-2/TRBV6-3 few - CASTPRGIGPQHF TGTGCCAGCACTCCGAGGGGTATTGGGCCCCAGCATTTT
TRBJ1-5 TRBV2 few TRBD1 CASSAAGGFNQPQHF TGTGCCAGCAGTGCGGCAGGGGGATTCAATCAGCCCCAGCATTTT
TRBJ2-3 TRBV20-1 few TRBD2 CSASSRGGGTDTQYF TGCAGTGCTAGTTCGCGGGGGGGCGGGACAGATACGCAGTATTTT
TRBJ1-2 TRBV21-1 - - CASPRLLEQAVYGYTF TGTGCCAGCCCTCGCCTTCTCGAACAGGCCGTCTATGGCTACACCTTC
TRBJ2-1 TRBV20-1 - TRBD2 CSAGSGLAGRNEQFF TGCAGTGCTGGTTCCGGACTAGCGGGACGGAATGAGCAGTTCTTC
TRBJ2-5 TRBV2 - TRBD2 CASSDPSGGLETQYF TGTGCCAGCAGTGACCCTAGCGGGGGGCTAGAGACCCAGTACTTC
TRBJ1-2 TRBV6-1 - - CASREGSPYGYTF TGTGCCAGCAGGGAGGGCTCTCCATATGGCTACACCTTC
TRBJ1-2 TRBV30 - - CAWRGGANYGYTF TGTGCCTGGAGAGGAGGAGCTAACTATGGCTACACCTTC
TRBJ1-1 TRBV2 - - CAPPGTYNTEAFF TGTGCCCCCCCGGGGACATATAACACTGAGGCTTTCTTT
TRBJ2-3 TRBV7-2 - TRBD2 CASTSGGTQYF TGTGCCAGCACTAGCGGGGGGACGCAGTATTTT
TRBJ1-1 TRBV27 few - CASKVITTRGTEAFF TGTGCCAGCAAAGTCATCACCACTCGGGGCACTGAAGCTTTCTTT
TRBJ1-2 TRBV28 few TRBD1 CASSSPGGGNYGYTF TGTGCCAGCAGTTCCCCAGGAGGGGGCAACTATGGCTACACCTTC
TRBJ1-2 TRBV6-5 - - CASSYVGNYGYTF TGTGCCAGCAGTTACGTAGGGAACTATGGCTACACCTTC